This entry concerns a single T cell receptor beta chain. PCR involved 60 Vbeta and 13 Jbeta primers. The protocol was immunoSEQ multiplex PCR, while the TCRdb copy is restricted to in-frame clones and leaves out a portion. The sample holds about 87,000 clones; approximately 7.7% are singletons and the top ten take 2.3%. This CDR3 contains 16 residues. V shed 2 bases, J shed 3 bases, and the junction held 4 bases outside the gene matches. Germline V CDR1 and CDR2: MRHNA, SNTAGT. These data originate in a study of cytomegalovirus exposure and HLA in healthy donors. The overall study: There were under 140 million unique TCR beta sequences, drawn from about 190 million T cells, in an earlier analysis.

The rearrangement uses TRBV6-4 and TRBJ2-3, with TRBD1 matching over 11 bases. The sequence was obtained from a man in his fifties or sixties in good health and CMV-seronegative. Sequenced material: PBMCs. Written as DNA, the CDR3 is TGTGCCAGCAGTGACGGGACAGGGGGAGGAACAGATACGCAGTATTTT. Translating gives CASSDGTGGGTDTQYF.